The 7 T cell receptor beta chains listed next were all sequenced from one sample in a study of STAT5B mutations in CD4+ large granular lymphocyte leukemia (dated by TCRdb to between 2021 and 2024). The library was produced with the immunoSEQ multiplex PCR assay. The table comes from immuneACCESS by way of TCRdb, which keeps in-frame sequences with V and J called. Part of the clones is missing from these tables; in studies checked, under half for an unresolved V gene and the rest for unknown reasons. This sample holds 40,000 or so clones; over 70% were observed only once. Jointly, the top ten make up around 0.5% of the sample. Material: CD4+ T cells from blood buffy coats. The receptors shown here come from a human donor in good health.

The gene calls are TRBV6-1 and TRBJ1-4; D might be TRBD1 (5 bases). The V gene's germline CDR1 is MNHNS and CDR2 SASEGT. V lost 4 bases and J lost 0, with 18 bases in between. The CDR3 runs 18 residues. CDR3 in DNA: TGTGCCAGCAGTGTGGGACGCCTTATCGGGTCAACTAATGAAAAACTGTTTTTT. Its translation: CASSVGRLIGSTNEKLFF.

This clone was counted between two and nine times. This chain uses TRBV5-6 with TRBJ1-1, with a possible D match to TRBD1 (5 bases). CDR1 is SGHDT and CDR2 is YYEEEE in the germline V gene. CDR3 length: 14 amino acids. V lost 5 bases to trimming and J lost 0 bases, with 11 bases between them. CDR3 amino acids: CASSFGAMNTEAFF. The CDR3 nucleotides are TGTGCCAGCAGTTTTGGGGCAATGAACACTGAAGCTTTCTTT.

In nucleotides, the CDR3 is TGTGCCAGCAGCCCTCACGCGGGTGTCACAGATACGCAGTATTTT. This sequence encodes CASSPHAGVTDTQYF. The chain uses TRBV7-9 and TRBJ2-3; weak D call: TRBD2 (5 bases). From germline, CDR1 is SEHNR and CDR2 FQNEAQ (reference sequence). The CDR3 is 15 amino acids. V was trimmed by 5 bases and J by 2 bases, leaving 14 bases between them.

This chain links TRBV10-3 with TRBJ2-7; D remains unclear. V lost 6 bases and J 2 bases, leaving 14 bases between the germline ends. This CDR3 comprises 14 residues. CDR1 is ENHRY and CDR2 is SYGVKD in the germline V gene. The CDR3 coding sequence is TGTGCCATCAGCCCAGACGGAAACCCCTACGAGCAGTACTTC. Its protein product is CAISPDGNPYEQYF.

V usage is TRBV5-4 and J usage is TRBJ2-3; 7 bases agree with TRBD1. CDR3 length: 15 residues. The germline V gene has CDR1 SGHNT and CDR2 YYREEE (reference sequence). With V trimmed by 3 bases and J by 0 bases, 4 bases remained unmatched. For the CDR3, the DNA is TGTGCCAGCAGCTGGGACAGATCTAGCACAGATACGCAGTATTTT. Protein sequence: CASSWDRSSTDTQYF.

This chain joins TRBV30 and TRBJ1-6, with TRBD1 matching 9 bases. CDR1 is GTSNPN and CDR2 is SVGIG in the germline V gene (reference sequence). This CDR3 comprises 15 residues. After removal of 1 base from V and 9 bases from J, the junction contained 7 bases not matched to a gene. This CDR3 reads CAWSALDRGGSPLHF. Written as DNA, the CDR3 is TGTGCCTGGAGTGCCCTGGACAGGGGTGGTTCACCCCTCCACTTT.

V usage is TRBV5-1 and J usage is TRBJ2-7; 11 bases line up with TRBD2. The CDR3 has 15 residues. After removal of 5 bases from V and 7 bases from J, the junction contained 11 bases not matched to a gene. The germline CDR1 and CDR2 sequences are SGHRS and YFSETQ. The CDR3 region is CASSLGTSGIWEQYF. The CDR3 nucleotides read TGCGCCAGCAGTCTCGGGACTAGCGGTATATGGGAGCAGTACTTC.